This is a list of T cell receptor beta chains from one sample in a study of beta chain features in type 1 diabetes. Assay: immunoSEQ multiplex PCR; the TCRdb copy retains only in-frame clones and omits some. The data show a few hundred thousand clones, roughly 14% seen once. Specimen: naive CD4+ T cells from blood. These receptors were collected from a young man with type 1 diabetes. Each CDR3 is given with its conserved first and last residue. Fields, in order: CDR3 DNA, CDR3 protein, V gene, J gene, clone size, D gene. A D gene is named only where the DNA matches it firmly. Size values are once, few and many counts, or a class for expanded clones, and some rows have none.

cdr3_nt: TGCAGCGGACCCACAGGGGGCGCGGACACCGGGGAGCTGTTTTTT
cdr3_aa: CSGPTGGADTGELFF
v_call: TRBV29-1
j_call: TRBJ2-2
clone_size: few
d_call: TRBD1

cdr3_nt: TGCGCCAGCAGCGTCGACAGGGATGGCTACACCTTC
cdr3_aa: CASSVDRDGYTF
v_call: TRBV5-1
j_call: TRBJ1-2
clone_size: few
d_call: TRBD1

cdr3_nt: TGTGCCAGCAGCTTGGGGTCCCAGGGGGCTAACTATGGCTACACCTTC
cdr3_aa: CASSLGSQGANYGYTF
v_call: TRBV5-4
j_call: TRBJ1-2
clone_size: few
d_call: TRBD1

cdr3_nt: TGTGCCAGCAGCCCTAGCGGGGTTGGAGAGACCCAGTACTTC
cdr3_aa: CASSPSGVGETQYF
v_call: TRBV7-8
j_call: TRBJ2-5
clone_size: few
d_call: TRBD2

cdr3_nt: TGCGCCAGCAGCTTGGGGAGCTCTGGAAACACCATATATTTT
cdr3_aa: CASSLGSSGNTIYF
v_call: TRBV5-1
j_call: TRBJ1-3
clone_size: few
d_call: NA

cdr3_nt: TGTGCCATCAGCCGCGGGGGGGGCCGAGAGACCCAGTACTTC
cdr3_aa: CAISRGGGRETQYF
v_call: TRBV10-3
j_call: TRBJ2-5
clone_size: NA
d_call: TRBD2

cdr3_nt: TGTGCCAGTAGTATTCAGGGACAATCTGTCTCTGGGGCCAACGTCCTGACTTTC
cdr3_aa: CASSIQGQSVSGANVLTF
v_call: TRBV19
j_call: TRBJ2-6
clone_size: NA
d_call: NA

cdr3_nt: TGTGCCAGCAGCTTGGTAGCGGTCCAAGAGACCCAGTACTTC
cdr3_aa: CASSLVAVQETQYF
v_call: TRBV5-6
j_call: TRBJ2-5
clone_size: NA
d_call: NA

cdr3_nt: TGTGCCAGCTCACCACCGAGCAGAACAGGGTTAGATACGCAGTATTTT
cdr3_aa: CASSPPSRTGLDTQYF
v_call: TRBV18
j_call: TRBJ2-3
clone_size: NA
d_call: NA

cdr3_nt: TGTGCCATCAGCGGACAGGCAGGGGAGCAGTACTTC
cdr3_aa: CAISGQAGEQYF
v_call: TRBV10-3
j_call: TRBJ2-7
clone_size: NA
d_call: TRBD1

cdr3_nt: TGCAGCGTCCGTTACCGGCCGGGACTATCCACAGATACGCAGTATTTT
cdr3_aa: CSVRYRPGLSTDTQYF
v_call: TRBV29-1
j_call: TRBJ2-3
clone_size: few
d_call: TRBD2

cdr3_nt: TGTGCCTGGGCCGGGACTTTCACAGATACGCAGTATTTT
cdr3_aa: CAWAGTFTDTQYF
v_call: TRBV30
j_call: TRBJ2-3
clone_size: few
d_call: NA

cdr3_nt: TGTGCCAGCAGGGGCTATGGGGAGACCCAGTACTTC
cdr3_aa: CASRGYGETQYF
v_call: TRBV9
j_call: TRBJ2-5
clone_size: few
d_call: NA

cdr3_nt: TGTGCCAGCTCACCAGGCGGGAGTGGCGAGCAGTACTTC
cdr3_aa: CASSPGGSGEQYF
v_call: TRBV18
j_call: TRBJ2-7
clone_size: few
d_call: TRBD2

cdr3_nt: TGTGCCAGCAGCCTTCGACTAGCGGGAGATTCCTACAATGAGCAGTTCTTC
cdr3_aa: CASSLRLAGDSYNEQFF
v_call: TRBV7-8
j_call: TRBJ2-1
clone_size: few
d_call: TRBD2

cdr3_nt: TGTGCCAGCAGCAAAGTCCGACTAGCGGGAAACACCGGGGAGCTGTTTTTT
cdr3_aa: CASSKVRLAGNTGELFF
v_call: TRBV21-1
j_call: TRBJ2-2
clone_size: NA
d_call: NA

cdr3_nt: TGTGCCAGCAGCTTAGATGTTAACAGAATTTACTCTGGGGCCAACGTCCTGACTTTC
cdr3_aa: CASSLDVNRIYSGANVLTF
v_call: TRBV7-2
j_call: TRBJ2-6
clone_size: NA
d_call: NA

cdr3_nt: TGTGCCCTGCAGGCCCAGCCAAATGAAAAACTGTTTTTT
cdr3_aa: CALQAQPNEKLFF
v_call: TRBV30
j_call: TRBJ1-4
clone_size: NA
d_call: NA

cdr3_nt: TGTGCCAGCAGCTTAATTCCAGCGGGAGGGGTGAACGTAGAGACCCAGTACTTC
cdr3_aa: CASSLIPAGGVNVETQYF
v_call: TRBV7-2
j_call: TRBJ2-5
clone_size: NA
d_call: TRBD2

cdr3_nt: TGTGCCAGCACTCCCGGTAGCGTTAGCAATCAGCCCCAGCATTTT
cdr3_aa: CASTPGSVSNQPQHF
v_call: TRBV2
j_call: TRBJ1-5
clone_size: few
d_call: NA

cdr3_nt: TGTGCCAGCAGCAAGGACAGTAGCACAGATACGCAGTATTTT
cdr3_aa: CASSKDSSTDTQYF
v_call: TRBV7-2
j_call: TRBJ2-3
clone_size: NA
d_call: NA

cdr3_nt: TGCGCCAGCGCAGCCCTCGAGGGTTCCCTTAATTCACCCCTCCACTTT
cdr3_aa: CASAALEGSLNSPLHF
v_call: TRBV5-1
j_call: TRBJ1-6
clone_size: NA
d_call: NA

cdr3_nt: TGTGCCAGCAGCTTGACTAGCGGGAAGACCAATGAGCAGTTCTTC
cdr3_aa: CASSLTSGKTNEQFF
v_call: TRBV11-2
j_call: TRBJ2-1
clone_size: NA
d_call: TRBD2

cdr3_nt: TGTGCCAGCAGTGCCAGGGACGTTAAGTGGAGCGGGAGTGCGGAGACCCAGTACTTC
cdr3_aa: CASSARDVKWSGSAETQYF
v_call: TRBV6-1
j_call: TRBJ2-5
clone_size: NA
d_call: TRBD2

cdr3_nt: TGTGCCAGCAGCTTGGACCTAGCGGGGCCCCATGAGCAGTTCTTC
cdr3_aa: CASSLDLAGPHEQFF
v_call: TRBV5-4
j_call: TRBJ2-1
clone_size: NA
d_call: TRBD2

cdr3_nt: TGTGCCAGCAGCGTAGCTGGTCTAGCAACCGAGACCCAGTACTTC
cdr3_aa: CASSVAGLATETQYF
v_call: TRBV9
j_call: TRBJ2-5
clone_size: few
d_call: NA

cdr3_nt: TGTGCCAGCAGCCGGCGGGGGACCCCCTACGAGCAGTACTTC
cdr3_aa: CASSRRGTPYEQYF
v_call: TRBV11-2
j_call: TRBJ2-7
clone_size: NA
d_call: TRBD2

cdr3_nt: TGTGCCAGCAGCTTGGCGGCGGGGCCCCACTACGAGCAGTACTTC
cdr3_aa: CASSLAAGPHYEQYF
v_call: TRBV5-4
j_call: TRBJ2-7
clone_size: few
d_call: NA

cdr3_nt: TGTGCCTGGGGCGGCGGCTCCTACAATGAGCAGTTCTTC
cdr3_aa: CAWGGGSYNEQFF
v_call: TRBV30
j_call: TRBJ2-1
clone_size: NA
d_call: NA

cdr3_nt: TGTGGGGGGGACAGATTCTCTGGAAACACCATATATTTT
cdr3_aa: CGGDRFSGNTIYF
v_call: TRBV30
j_call: TRBJ1-3
clone_size: NA
d_call: TRBD1

cdr3_nt: TGCAGCGTTGACTTGCGGGCCACAGATACGCAGTATTTT
cdr3_aa: CSVDLRATDTQYF
v_call: TRBV29-1
j_call: TRBJ2-3
clone_size: few
d_call: NA

cdr3_nt: TGTGCCAGCAGTGGCCAGGGTAGAGGCTACGAGCAGTACTTC
cdr3_aa: CASSGQGRGYEQYF
v_call: TRBV2
j_call: TRBJ2-7
clone_size: NA
d_call: NA

cdr3_nt: TGCGCCAGCAGCCAAGAGGGAGGGAACACCGGGGAGCTGTTTTTT
cdr3_aa: CASSQEGGNTGELFF
v_call: TRBV4-1
j_call: TRBJ2-2
clone_size: few
d_call: NA

cdr3_nt: TGTGCCAGCAGTTTAGAACAGGGGGCCTATGGCTACACCTTC
cdr3_aa: CASSLEQGAYGYTF
v_call: TRBV28
j_call: TRBJ1-2
clone_size: few
d_call: TRBD1

cdr3_nt: TGTGCCACCAGCACCCGACAGGGATGGAATGGCTACACCTTC
cdr3_aa: CATSTRQGWNGYTF
v_call: TRBV15
j_call: TRBJ1-2
clone_size: few
d_call: TRBD1

cdr3_nt: TGTGCCAGCAGCCCCCCCCAGGGCCCCTACGAGCAGTACTTC
cdr3_aa: CASSPPQGPYEQYF
v_call: TRBV7-8
j_call: TRBJ2-7
clone_size: few
d_call: NA

cdr3_nt: TGTGCCAGCAGTGCTTCTCGAATCTACTCCTATAATTCACCCCTCCACTTT
cdr3_aa: CASSASRIYSYNSPLHF
v_call: TRBV6-1
j_call: TRBJ1-6
clone_size: NA
d_call: NA

cdr3_nt: TGCGCCAGCAGCGGAACTAGCGGGGCTAGCACAGATACGCAGTATTTT
cdr3_aa: CASSGTSGASTDTQYF
v_call: TRBV5-1
j_call: TRBJ2-3
clone_size: NA
d_call: TRBD2

cdr3_nt: TGCGCCAGCAGCCCCATGGGACTTTTTTACGAGCAGTACTTC
cdr3_aa: CASSPMGLFYEQYF
v_call: TRBV5-1
j_call: TRBJ2-7
clone_size: few
d_call: NA

cdr3_nt: TGTGCCAGCAGGCCAGCGGGGGGCGCGGAGACCCAGTACTTC
cdr3_aa: CASRPAGGAETQYF
v_call: TRBV2
j_call: TRBJ2-5
clone_size: NA
d_call: TRBD2

cdr3_nt: TGTGCCAGCAGCTGGGTGGCGGCCGGTGGCTACACCTTC
cdr3_aa: CASSWVAAGGYTF
v_call: TRBV5-6
j_call: TRBJ1-2
clone_size: NA
d_call: NA